These 3 T cell receptor beta chains came from one sample sequenced in a study of T cell repertoires in cytomegalovirus infection. TCRdb analysed the reads with MiXCR anew, one entry per CDR3 protein. The table shows about 150,000 distinct CDR3 sequences, with roughly a sixth occurring only once. Source material: CD8+ T cells from PBMCs. The receptors derive from a human donor in good health (CMV status not recorded). Some clones in this sample may be carry-over from other donors' samples.

This clonotype was picked up a small number of times. The chain joins TRBV29-1 to TRBJ2-3; the D is unclear. In germline, CDR1 is SQVTM, CDR2 ANQGSEA. The CDR3 totals 11 residues. Trimming removed 6 bases from V and 6 bases from J, with 10 bases in between. The CDR3 spells CSVTPEDTQYF. Here the CDR3 DNA reads TGCAGCGTGACCCCGGAGGATACGCAGTATTTT.

This sequence joins TRBV5-6 and TRBJ1-2, with 9 positions matching TRBD1. From germline, CDR1 is SGHDT and CDR2 YYEEEE. V gave up 4 bases and J gave up 8 bases; unmatched junction bases: 9. This CDR3 is 14 amino acids long. The CDR3 loop reads CASSDGTGSRGYTF. The CDR3 nucleotides are TGTGCCAGCAGCGACGGGACAGGGAGTAGGGGCTACACCTTC. The variable domain in full, completed from reference TRBV5-6 and TRBJ1-2, reads DAGVTQSPTHLIKTRGQQVTLRCSPKSGHDTVSWYQQALGQGPQFIFQYYEEEERQRGNFPDRFSGHQFPNYSSELNVNALLLGDSALYLCASSDGTGSRGYTFGSGTRLTVV.

This clonotype was counted a few times. The chain links TRBV28 to TRBJ1-2; possible D gene TRBD1, 5 bases. Germline V lookup: CDR1 MDHEN, CDR2 SYDVKM. V was pared by 3 bases and J by 4 bases, with 12 bases between. This CDR3 region has 14 residues. The CDR3 reads CASSFSGSFYGYTF. As DNA, the CDR3 is TGTGCCAGCAGTTTTTCAGGGTCATTCTATGGCTACACCTTC.